Given below is one TCR beta chain in context. Germline CDR1 is MDHEN and CDR2 is SYDVKM. The CDR3 runs to 14 residues. The V and J ends lost 6 bases and 2 bases respectively, with 13 bases between them. Original methodology: Amplified reference gene primers provided the basis for estimating nucleated cell counts. Generated by immunoSEQ multiplex PCR, the TCRdb table keeps only in-frame clones and is missing some. V, J and clone size were drawn from that table, and D and trimming were deduced from the DNA. Here the sample spans 350,000 to 450,000 clones, roughly nine tenths being singletons. The data belong to a study of blood T cell repertoires in COVID-19. Background on the study: The analysed material was cDNA or gDNA that came from T cells, B-cell-depleted T cells, or PBMCs.

The chain links TRBV28 to TRBJ1-2; no clear D gene. The origin of this receptor is a middle-aged man with acute or convalescent COVID-19. Sequenced sample: peripheral blood. For the CDR3, the DNA is TGTGCCAGCAGCCGGGTAGGGAGGAACTATGGCTACACCTTC. Protein sequence: CASSRVGRNYGYTF.